Shown below are 12 T cell receptor beta chains from a single sample sequenced in a study of T cells in localized non-small cell lung cancer. The protocol was immunoSEQ multiplex PCR, while the TCRdb copy is restricted to in-frame clones and leaves out a portion. The table lists 55,000 to 65,000 clones, around 90% of them singletons. This specimen was peripheral blood, taken before any cancer treatment. The receptors originated from a man aged 35 to 69 with stage I squamous cell lung carcinoma.

This clone was seen more than once but under ten times. The chain joins TRBV30 to TRBJ1-1; maybe TRBD1 (5 bases). Germline lookup yields CDR1 GTSNPN and CDR2 SVGIG (reference sequence). The V end was cut by 7 bases, the J end by 2 bases, with 17 bases between. This CDR3 comprises 14 residues. The CDR3 coding sequence is TGTGCCTCCGGGGGGTCAGGGATCAACACTGAAGCTTTCTTT. It encodes CASGGSGINTEAFF.

The genes are TRBV7-2 and TRBJ1-5; TRBD1 matches 10 bases. V trimming: 5 bases; J trimming: 9 bases; junction bases outside the gene matches: 1. Germline CDR1 and CDR2: SGHTA and FQGNSA. This CDR3 spans 12 amino acids. The DNA of the CDR3 is TGTGCCAGCAGCAGGGACAGGGGGCCCCAGCATTTT. The encoded protein is CASSRDRGPQHF.

V usage is TRBV15 and J usage is TRBJ1-2; 9 bases match TRBD1. The CDR3 is made up of 15 amino acids. The V gene's germline CDR1 is LNHNV and CDR2 YYDKDF (reference sequence). After removal of 0 bases from V and 4 bases from J, the junction contained 3 bases not matched to a gene. The CDR3 loop reads CATSRDLTGGYGYTF. CDR3 DNA: TGTGCCACCAGCAGAGACCTGACAGGGGGCTATGGCTACACCTTC.

The rearrangement links TRBV30 to TRBJ2-3; unclear D gene. There are 13 residues in the CDR3. The V gene's germline CDR1 is GTSNPN and CDR2 SVGIG (reference sequence). V shed 3 bases and J shed 5 bases, with 12 bases lying between them. DNA for the CDR3: TGTGCCTGGAGGCCAGACGAAATAGATACGCAGTATTTT. It yields the protein CAWRPDEIDTQYF.

The chain has TRBV10-2 and TRBJ1-2; TRBD1 is a possible D gene (5 bases). This CDR3 region has 13 residues. The V end was cut by 7 bases, the J end by 5 bases, with 14 bases between. CDR1 and CDR2 (germline): WSHSY, SAAADI. The CDR3 coding sequence is TGCGCCAGCACCATAGGGACGGCATATGGCTACACCTTC. Translation gives CASTIGTAYGYTF.

This chain connects TRBV9 to TRBJ2-7; 10 positions match TRBD2. Germline values: CDR1 SGDLS, CDR2 YYNGEE. V trimming: 3 bases; J trimming: 2 bases; junction bases outside the gene matches: 8. The CDR3 spans 16 residues. CDR3: CASSASTSGPTYEQYF. CDR3 bases: TGTGCCAGCAGCGCGTCGACTAGCGGGCCCACCTACGAGCAGTACTTC.

The V and J genes are TRBV7-2 and TRBJ1-1, with D maybe TRBD1 (6 bases). Trimming removed 5 bases at V and 4 bases at J, with 14 bases between. Germline V gene sequence: CDR1 SGHTA, CDR2 FQGNSA. The CDR3 runs to 14 residues. As DNA, the CDR3 is TGTGCCAGCAGCCGCCACGGGACACCCACTGAAGCTTTCTTT. This gives the protein CASSRHGTPTEAFF.

V usage is TRBV7-2 and J usage is TRBJ2-3; D not resolved. From germline, CDR1 is SGHTA and CDR2 FQGNSA. The V end lost 4 bases, the J end lost 3 bases, and 11 bases lay between the germline ends. This CDR3 is built from 14 residues. The chain's CDR3 is CASSSRSDTDTQYF. DNA for the CDR3: TGTGCCAGCAGCTCTAGGTCCGATACAGATACGCAGTATTTT.

The count of this clone is one. This chain uses TRBV5-6 with TRBJ2-6; maybe TRBD1 (5 bases). CDR1 and CDR2 (germline): SGHDT, YYEEEE. Trimming shortened V by 0 bases and J by 2 bases, and 6 bases separated the two germline ends. This CDR3 is 15 amino acids long. This CDR3 reads CASSLGRAGANVLTF. The CDR3 bases are TGTGCCAGCAGCTTGGGCAGGGCTGGGGCCAACGTCCTGACTTTC.

CDR3 bases: TGTGCCAGCAGTGACGGGGCTATAAATGAGCAGTTCTTC. Translated: CASSDGAINEQFF. This sequence joins TRBV6-4 and TRBJ2-1; D perhaps matches TRBD1 (5 bases). V lost 2 bases to trimming and J lost 7 bases, with 9 bases between them. Germline assignment: CDR1 MRHNA and CDR2 SNTAGT. This CDR3 is built from 13 residues.

The chain is built from TRBV30 and TRBJ2-7, with 12 positions matching TRBD2. The CDR3 totals 15 residues. Trimming at V came to 0 bases and at J to 7 bases, leaving 7 bases not matched to a gene. CDR1 is GTSNPN, CDR2 SVGIG, per germline (reference sequence). The CDR3, as DNA: TGTGCCTGGAGTGTACTGTCTAGCGGGAGGGGAGAGCAGTACTTC. It yields the protein CAWSVLSSGRGEQYF.

This clone was detected once. The chain combines TRBV7-8 with TRBJ1-6, with D perhaps TRBD1 (6 bases). CDR1 is SGHVS, CDR2 FQNEAQ, per germline. The CDR3 loop spans 19 amino acids. Between the trimmed V and J ends, which lost 0 bases and 0 bases, there was a span of 15 bases. The CDR3: CASSLAVRGQGSYNSPLHF. For the CDR3, the DNA is TGTGCCAGCAGCTTAGCGGTCAGGGGCCAAGGCTCCTATAATTCACCCCTCCACTTT. The whole variable domain, remainder taken from reference TRBV7-8 and TRBJ1-6, is GAGVSQSPRYKVAKRGQDVALRCDPISGHVSLFWYQQALGQGPEFLTYFQNEAQLDKSGLPSDRFFAERPEGSVSTLKIQRTQQEDSAVYLCASSLAVRGQGSYNSPLHFGNGTRLTVT.